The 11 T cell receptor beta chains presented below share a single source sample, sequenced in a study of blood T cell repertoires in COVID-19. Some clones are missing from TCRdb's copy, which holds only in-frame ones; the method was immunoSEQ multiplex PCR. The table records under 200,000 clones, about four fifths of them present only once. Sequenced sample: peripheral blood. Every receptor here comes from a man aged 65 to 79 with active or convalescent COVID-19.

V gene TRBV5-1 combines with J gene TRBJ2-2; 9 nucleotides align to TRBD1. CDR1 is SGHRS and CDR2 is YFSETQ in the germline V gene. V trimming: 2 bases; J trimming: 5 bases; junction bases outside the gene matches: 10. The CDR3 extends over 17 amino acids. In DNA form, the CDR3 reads TGCGCCAGCAGCTTCCAGTTTGAACAGGGGGCTACCGGGGAGCTGTTTTTT. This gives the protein CASSFQFEQGATGELFF.

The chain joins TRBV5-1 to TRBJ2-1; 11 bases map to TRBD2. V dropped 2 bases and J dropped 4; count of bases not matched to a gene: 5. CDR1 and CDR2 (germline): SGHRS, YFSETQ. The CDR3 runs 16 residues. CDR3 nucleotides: TGCGCCAGCAGCTTTGTTAGCGGGAGGGGATACAATGAGCAGTTCTTC. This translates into CASSFVSGRGYNEQFF.

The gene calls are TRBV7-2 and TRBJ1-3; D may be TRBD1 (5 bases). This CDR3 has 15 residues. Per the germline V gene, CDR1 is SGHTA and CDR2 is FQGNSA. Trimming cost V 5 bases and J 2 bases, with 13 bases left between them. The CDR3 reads CASSPEVGAGNTIYF. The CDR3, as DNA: TGTGCCAGCAGCCCCGAGGTAGGGGCTGGAAACACCATATATTTT.

The CDR3 coding sequence is TGTGCCTGGAGTCCCCATCCCTCTGGAAACACCATATATTTT. Translated: CAWSPHPSGNTIYF. This chain links TRBV30 with TRBJ1-3; no definite D call. CDR3 length: 14 residues. The V end was cut by 2 bases, the J end by 0 bases, with 8 bases between. Germline V gene lookup returns CDR1 GTSNPN and CDR2 SVGIG (reference sequence).

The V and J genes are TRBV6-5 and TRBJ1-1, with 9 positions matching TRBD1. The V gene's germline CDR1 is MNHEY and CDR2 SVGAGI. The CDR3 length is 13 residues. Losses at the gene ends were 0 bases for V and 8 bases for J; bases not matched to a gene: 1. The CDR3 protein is CASSYSGTGEAFF. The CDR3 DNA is TGTGCCAGCAGTTACTCTGGGACAGGGGAAGCTTTCTTT.

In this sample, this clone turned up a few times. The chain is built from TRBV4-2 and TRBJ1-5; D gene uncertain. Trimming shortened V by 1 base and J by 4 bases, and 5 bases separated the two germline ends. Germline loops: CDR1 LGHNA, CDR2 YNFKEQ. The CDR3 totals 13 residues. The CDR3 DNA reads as TGTGCCAGCAGCCAAGTGGAGAATCAGCCCCAGCATTTT. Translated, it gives CASSQVENQPQHF.

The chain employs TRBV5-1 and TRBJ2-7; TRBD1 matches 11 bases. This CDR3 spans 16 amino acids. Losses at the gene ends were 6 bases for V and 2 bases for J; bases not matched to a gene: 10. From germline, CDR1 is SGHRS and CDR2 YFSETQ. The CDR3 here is CASTDAPGQGAYEQYF. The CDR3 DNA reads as TGCGCCAGCACCGACGCTCCGGGACAGGGGGCCTACGAGCAGTACTTC. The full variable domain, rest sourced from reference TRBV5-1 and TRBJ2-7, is KAGVTQTPRYLIKTRGQQVTLSCSPISGHRSVSWYQQTPGQGLQFLFEYFSETQRNKGNFPGRFSGRQFSNSRSEMNVSTLELGDSALYLCASTDAPGQGAYEQYFGPGTRLTVT.

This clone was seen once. For the CDR3, the DNA is TGTGCCAGCAGCTGGGACAGGGTGTCTGGAAACACCATATATTTT. Translated, it gives CASSWDRVSGNTIYF. The chain uses TRBV5-6 and TRBJ1-3, with 9 bases identical to TRBD1. The CDR3 length is 15 residues. The germline V gene encodes CDR1 SGHDT and CDR2 YYEEEE. V shed 3 bases, J shed 1 base, and the junction held 2 bases outside the gene matches.

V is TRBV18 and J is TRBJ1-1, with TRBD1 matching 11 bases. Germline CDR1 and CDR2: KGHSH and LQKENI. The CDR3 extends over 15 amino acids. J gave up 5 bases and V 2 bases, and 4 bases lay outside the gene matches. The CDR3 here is CASSPSRDRGTEAFF. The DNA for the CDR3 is TGTGCCAGCTCACCAAGTCGGGACAGGGGGACTGAAGCTTTCTTT.

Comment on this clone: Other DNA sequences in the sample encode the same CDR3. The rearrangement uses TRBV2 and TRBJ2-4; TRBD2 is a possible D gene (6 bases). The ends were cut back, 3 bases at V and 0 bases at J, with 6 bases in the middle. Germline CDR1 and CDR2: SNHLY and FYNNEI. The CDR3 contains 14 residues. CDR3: CASSEGLAKNIQYF. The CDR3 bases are TGTGCCAGCAGTGAGGGACTAGCCAAAAACATTCAGTACTTC.

CDR3 coding DNA: TGCAGCGTTGCTTATGGGGGCAAGGGCTACACTGAAGCTTTCTTT. It yields the protein CSVAYGGKGYTEAFF. The V call is TRBV29-1, the J call TRBJ1-1; TRBD1 might be the D (6 bases). Germline values: CDR1 SQVTM, CDR2 ANQGSEA. Trimming took off 4 bases at V and 3 bases at J, with 18 bases between the two ends. This CDR3 has 15 amino acids.